Shown below are 5 T cell receptor beta chains from a single sample sequenced in a study of radiotherapy plus CTLA-4 blockade in lung cancer. Method: immunoSEQ multiplex PCR; TCRdb's copy keeps in-frame clones and lacks some. The table shows roughly 90,000 clones, with about two thirds occurring only once. Sequenced material: peripheral blood, taken from a patient treated with radiotherapy plus ipilimumab. All receptors come from a human donor with non-small cell lung cancer that progressed on radiotherapy plus ipilimumab.

The V and J genes are TRBV9 and TRBJ1-6; D is uncertain. The CDR3 totals 13 residues. Per the germline V gene, CDR1 is SGDLS and CDR2 is YYNGEE. The V end lost 3 bases, the J end lost 9 bases, and 10 bases lay between the germline ends. The CDR3 DNA is TGTGCCAGCAGCGAGGAGGTCGGTTCACCCCTCCACTTT. It encodes CASSEEVGSPLHF.

The genes are TRBV5-6 and TRBJ1-2; a weak D match, TRBD1 (6 bases). Germline-derived CDR1 and CDR2 are SGHDT and YYEEEE. The CDR3 runs to 14 residues. Trimming took 4 bases from V and 4 from J, leaving 14 bases between them. Here the CDR3 reads CASSRGALPYGYTF. For the CDR3, the DNA is TGTGCCAGCAGCAGGGGGGCCCTTCCCTATGGCTACACCTTC.

The chain links TRBV6-6 to TRBJ2-7, with TRBD1 matching over 12 bases. J lost 2 bases, V lost 6 bases, and 5 bases had no gene match. Germline V gene lookup returns CDR1 MNHNY and CDR2 SVGAGI (reference sequence). This CDR3 region has 15 residues. CDR3: CASRRGQGAAYEQYF. DNA of the CDR3: TGTGCCAGCAGGCGGGGACAGGGGGCTGCCTACGAGCAGTACTTC.

The sample holds one count of this clone. V usage is TRBV28 and J usage is TRBJ1-1, with unresolved D. V gave up 2 bases and J gave up 1 base, with 14 bases separating them. CDR3 length equals 16 residues. Germline V gene data show CDR1 as MDHEN and CDR2 as SYDVKM. CDR3 DNA sequence: TGTGCCAGCAGTTTAGGTACAGACCACTCGAACACTGAAGCTTTCTTT. Translated: CASSLGTDHSNTEAFF.

The chain has TRBV5-1 and TRBJ2-1, with D perhaps TRBD1 (6 bases). The V end lost 4 bases, the J end lost 0 bases, and 11 bases lay between the germline ends. The CDR3 covers 15 residues. Per germline, CDR1 SGHRS and CDR2 YFSETQ. CDR3 region: CASSTTGSSYNEQFF. The CDR3 DNA sequence: TGCGCCAGCAGCACGACAGGAAGCTCCTACAATGAGCAGTTCTTC.